This TCR beta chain originates from a study of blood T cell repertoires in COVID-19. V lost 4 bases, J lost 6 bases, and 7 bases stayed unmatched. The CDR3 has 14 residues. Germline CDR1 reads SNHLY; CDR2 reads FYNNEI. Authors' data handling: Amplified reference gene primers provided the basis for estimating nucleated cell counts. Clones were sequenced by immunoSEQ multiplex PCR, and TCRdb holds only the in-frame ones, with some missing. The DNA gave D and trimming, while V, J and clone size come from that table. Counted here are hundreds of thousands of clones, 88% occurring once; the ten biggest clones make up approximately 3%. Donors in Cohort 3 who had recovered were those with two negative PCRs, healthcare professional clearance, or resolution of their symptoms.

V and J are TRBV2 and TRBJ2-7, with 9 bases aligning to TRBD2. Sequencing was carried out using PBMCs or T cells enriched from blood (not recorded which). This TCR was sampled from a woman aged 50 to 60 who had recovered from COVID-19. The CDR3 spells CASSVTSGISEQYF. CDR3 DNA sequence: TGTGCCAGCAGTGTGACTAGCGGTATCTCCGAGCAGTACTTC.